The 8 T cell receptor beta chains below were found in one sample sequenced in a study of cytomegalovirus exposure and HLA in healthy donors. The PCR had 60 Vbeta and 13 Jbeta primers. Profiling relied on immunoSEQ multiplex PCR, and the TCRdb table lists in-frame clones only, not all of them. This sample has 130,000 or so clones; around 8.5% occur once, and the top ten carry around 5.5%. Input material: PBMCs. The receptors here all came from a man aged 40-49 years in good health and CMV-seronegative.

Here the CDR3 reads CASSFTGSTDTQYF. The CDR3 nucleotides are TGCGCCAGCAGCTTTACGGGGAGCACAGATACGCAGTATTTT. V and J are TRBV5-1 and TRBJ2-3; D is possibly TRBD2 (5 bases). Per germline, CDR1 SGHRS and CDR2 YFSETQ. The CDR3 covers 14 residues. V was trimmed by 2 bases and J by 0 bases, leaving 7 bases between them.

The chain has TRBV4-1 and TRBJ2-7, with D possibly matching TRBD2 (5 bases). Looked up from germline, CDR1 is MGHRA and CDR2 is YSYEKL. V shed 5 bases and J shed 6 bases, with 17 bases lying between them. This CDR3 comprises 14 residues. CDR3 sequence (DNA): TGCGCCAGCAGCGCGGGTCCAAGAGTACTCGAGCAGTACGTC. It is translated as CASSAGPRVLEQYV.

The chain uses TRBV10-1 and TRBJ1-5; perhaps TRBD1 as D (5 bases). This CDR3 is built from 14 residues. V lost 4 bases and J 7 bases, leaving 14 bases between the germline ends. CDR1 WNHNN and CDR2 SYGVQD come from the germline V gene (reference sequence). As DNA, the CDR3 is TGCGCCAGCAGTGCAGGGTCAGGTCTCCAGCCCCAGCATTTT. It translates to CASSAGSGLQPQHF.

This clone appeared a few times. The chain links TRBV23-1 to TRBJ1-1; D gene unclear. TRBV23-1 is treated as an ORF (open reading frame) with a function not yet certain. This CDR3 spans 13 amino acids. Trimming took 2 bases from V and 1 from J, leaving 5 bases between them. Here the CDR3 DNA reads TGCGCCAGCAGTCAAGGCAGGAACACTGAAGCTTTCTTT. This sequence encodes CASSQGRNTEAFF.

This clone was detected a few times. The rearrangement joins TRBV10-2 to TRBJ2-3; D is possibly TRBD2 (7 bases). Looked up from germline, CDR1 is WSHSY and CDR2 is SAAADI. Between the trimmed V and J ends, which lost 4 bases and 5 bases, there was a span of 13 bases. This CDR3 has 14 residues. The CDR3 DNA is TGCGCCAGCAGTGGCGGGGGCTGGGGAGATACGCAGTATTTT. Translated: CASSGGGWGDTQYF.

This clone turned up a few times. The J gene is TRBJ2-3, the V gene TRBV7-2; 11 nucleotides align to TRBD2. Germline V gene data show CDR1 as SGHTA and CDR2 as FQGNSA. The CDR3 extends over 15 amino acids. With 5 bases clipped from V and 5 bases from J, the junction kept 6 bases outside the gene matches. CDR3 residues: CASSPRLAGKDTQYF. DNA of the CDR3: TGTGCCAGCAGCCCCCGACTAGCGGGGAAAGATACGCAGTATTTT. The full variable domain, rest sourced from reference TRBV7-2 and TRBJ2-3, is GAGVSQSPSNKVTEKGKDVELRCDPISGHTALYWYRQSLGQGLEFLIYFQGNSAPDKSGLPSDRFSAERTGGSVSTLTIQRTQQEDSAVYLCASSPRLAGKDTQYFGPGTRLTVL.

This clone was seen only a few times. The CDR3 DNA reads as TGCGCCAGCAGCTCTGGGTCTAGCGGAGAAATTTACGAGCAGTACTTC. Amino acid sequence: CASSSGSSGEIYEQYF. The genes are TRBV5-1 and TRBJ2-7; 7 nucleotides match TRBD2. CDR3 length: 16 amino acids. V shed 3 bases, J shed 4 bases, and the junction held 13 bases outside the gene matches. Germline CDR1 reads SGHRS; CDR2 reads YFSETQ. Full variable domain (missing parts from reference TRBV5-1 and TRBJ2-7): KAGVTQTPRYLIKTRGQQVTLSCSPISGHRSVSWYQQTPGQGLQFLFEYFSETQRNKGNFPGRFSGRQFSNSRSEMNVSTLELGDSALYLCASSSGSSGEIYEQYFGPGTRLTVT.

The chain has TRBV7-6 and TRBJ1-1; possibly TRBD1 for D (5 bases). CDR3 length equals 16 residues. CDR1 and CDR2 (germline): SGHVS, FNYEAQ. V lost 1 base, J lost 1 base, and 13 bases lay in between. For the CDR3, the DNA is TGTGCCAGCAGCTTAGATCGCGGGGGGGGGAACACTGAAGCTTTCTTT. Protein sequence: CASSLDRGGGNTEAFF.